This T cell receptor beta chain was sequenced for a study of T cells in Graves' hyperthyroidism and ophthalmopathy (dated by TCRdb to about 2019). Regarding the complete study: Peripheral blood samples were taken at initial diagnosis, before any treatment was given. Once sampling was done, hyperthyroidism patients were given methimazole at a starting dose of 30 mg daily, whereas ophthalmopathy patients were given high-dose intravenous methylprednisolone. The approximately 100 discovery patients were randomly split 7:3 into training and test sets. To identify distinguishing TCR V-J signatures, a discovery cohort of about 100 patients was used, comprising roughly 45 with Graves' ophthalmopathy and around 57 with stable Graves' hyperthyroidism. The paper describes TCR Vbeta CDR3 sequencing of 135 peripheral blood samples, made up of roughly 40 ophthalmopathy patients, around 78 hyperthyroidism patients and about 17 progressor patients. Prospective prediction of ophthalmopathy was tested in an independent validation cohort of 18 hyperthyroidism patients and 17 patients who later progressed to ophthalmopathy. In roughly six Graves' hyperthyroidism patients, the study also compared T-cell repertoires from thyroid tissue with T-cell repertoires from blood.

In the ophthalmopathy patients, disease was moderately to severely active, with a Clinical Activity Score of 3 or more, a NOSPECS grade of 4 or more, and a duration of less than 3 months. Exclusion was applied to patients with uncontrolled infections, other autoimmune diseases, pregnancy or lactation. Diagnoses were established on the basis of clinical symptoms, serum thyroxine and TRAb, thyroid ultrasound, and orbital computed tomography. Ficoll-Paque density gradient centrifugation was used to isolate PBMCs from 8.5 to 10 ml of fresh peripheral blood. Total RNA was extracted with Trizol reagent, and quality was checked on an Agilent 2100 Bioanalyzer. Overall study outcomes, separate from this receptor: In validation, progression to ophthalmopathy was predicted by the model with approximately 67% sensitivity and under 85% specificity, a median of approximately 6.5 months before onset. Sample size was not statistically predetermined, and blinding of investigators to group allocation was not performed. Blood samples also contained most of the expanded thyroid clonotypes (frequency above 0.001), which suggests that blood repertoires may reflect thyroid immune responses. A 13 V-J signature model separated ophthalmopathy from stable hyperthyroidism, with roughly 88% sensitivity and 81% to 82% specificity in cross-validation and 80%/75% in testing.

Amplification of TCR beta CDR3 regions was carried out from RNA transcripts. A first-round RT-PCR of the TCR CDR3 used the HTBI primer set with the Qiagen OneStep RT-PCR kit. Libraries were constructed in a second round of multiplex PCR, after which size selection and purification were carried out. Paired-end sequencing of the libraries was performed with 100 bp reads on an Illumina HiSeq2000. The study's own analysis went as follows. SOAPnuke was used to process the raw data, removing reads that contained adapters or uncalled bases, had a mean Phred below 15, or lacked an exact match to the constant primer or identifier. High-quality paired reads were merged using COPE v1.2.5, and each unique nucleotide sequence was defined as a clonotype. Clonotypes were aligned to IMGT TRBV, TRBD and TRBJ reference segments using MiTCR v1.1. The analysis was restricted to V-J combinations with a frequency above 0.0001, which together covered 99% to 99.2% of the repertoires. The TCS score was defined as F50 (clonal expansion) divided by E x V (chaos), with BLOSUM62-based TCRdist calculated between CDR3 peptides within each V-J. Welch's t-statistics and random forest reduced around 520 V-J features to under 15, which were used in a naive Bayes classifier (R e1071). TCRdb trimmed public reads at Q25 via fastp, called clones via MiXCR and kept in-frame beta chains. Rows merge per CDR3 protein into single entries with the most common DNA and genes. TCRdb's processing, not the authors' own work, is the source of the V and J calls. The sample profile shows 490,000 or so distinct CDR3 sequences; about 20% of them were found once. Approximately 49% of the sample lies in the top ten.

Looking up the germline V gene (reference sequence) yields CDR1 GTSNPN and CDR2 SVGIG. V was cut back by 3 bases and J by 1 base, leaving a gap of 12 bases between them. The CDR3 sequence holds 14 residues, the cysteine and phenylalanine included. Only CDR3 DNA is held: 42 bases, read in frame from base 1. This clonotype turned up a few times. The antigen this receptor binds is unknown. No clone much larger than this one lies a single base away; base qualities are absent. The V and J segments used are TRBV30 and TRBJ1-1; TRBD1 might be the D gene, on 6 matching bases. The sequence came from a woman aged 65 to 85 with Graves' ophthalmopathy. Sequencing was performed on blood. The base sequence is TGTGCCTGGAGCCTGGGACAACAGAACACTGAAGCTTTCTTT. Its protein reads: CAWSLGQQNTEAFF.